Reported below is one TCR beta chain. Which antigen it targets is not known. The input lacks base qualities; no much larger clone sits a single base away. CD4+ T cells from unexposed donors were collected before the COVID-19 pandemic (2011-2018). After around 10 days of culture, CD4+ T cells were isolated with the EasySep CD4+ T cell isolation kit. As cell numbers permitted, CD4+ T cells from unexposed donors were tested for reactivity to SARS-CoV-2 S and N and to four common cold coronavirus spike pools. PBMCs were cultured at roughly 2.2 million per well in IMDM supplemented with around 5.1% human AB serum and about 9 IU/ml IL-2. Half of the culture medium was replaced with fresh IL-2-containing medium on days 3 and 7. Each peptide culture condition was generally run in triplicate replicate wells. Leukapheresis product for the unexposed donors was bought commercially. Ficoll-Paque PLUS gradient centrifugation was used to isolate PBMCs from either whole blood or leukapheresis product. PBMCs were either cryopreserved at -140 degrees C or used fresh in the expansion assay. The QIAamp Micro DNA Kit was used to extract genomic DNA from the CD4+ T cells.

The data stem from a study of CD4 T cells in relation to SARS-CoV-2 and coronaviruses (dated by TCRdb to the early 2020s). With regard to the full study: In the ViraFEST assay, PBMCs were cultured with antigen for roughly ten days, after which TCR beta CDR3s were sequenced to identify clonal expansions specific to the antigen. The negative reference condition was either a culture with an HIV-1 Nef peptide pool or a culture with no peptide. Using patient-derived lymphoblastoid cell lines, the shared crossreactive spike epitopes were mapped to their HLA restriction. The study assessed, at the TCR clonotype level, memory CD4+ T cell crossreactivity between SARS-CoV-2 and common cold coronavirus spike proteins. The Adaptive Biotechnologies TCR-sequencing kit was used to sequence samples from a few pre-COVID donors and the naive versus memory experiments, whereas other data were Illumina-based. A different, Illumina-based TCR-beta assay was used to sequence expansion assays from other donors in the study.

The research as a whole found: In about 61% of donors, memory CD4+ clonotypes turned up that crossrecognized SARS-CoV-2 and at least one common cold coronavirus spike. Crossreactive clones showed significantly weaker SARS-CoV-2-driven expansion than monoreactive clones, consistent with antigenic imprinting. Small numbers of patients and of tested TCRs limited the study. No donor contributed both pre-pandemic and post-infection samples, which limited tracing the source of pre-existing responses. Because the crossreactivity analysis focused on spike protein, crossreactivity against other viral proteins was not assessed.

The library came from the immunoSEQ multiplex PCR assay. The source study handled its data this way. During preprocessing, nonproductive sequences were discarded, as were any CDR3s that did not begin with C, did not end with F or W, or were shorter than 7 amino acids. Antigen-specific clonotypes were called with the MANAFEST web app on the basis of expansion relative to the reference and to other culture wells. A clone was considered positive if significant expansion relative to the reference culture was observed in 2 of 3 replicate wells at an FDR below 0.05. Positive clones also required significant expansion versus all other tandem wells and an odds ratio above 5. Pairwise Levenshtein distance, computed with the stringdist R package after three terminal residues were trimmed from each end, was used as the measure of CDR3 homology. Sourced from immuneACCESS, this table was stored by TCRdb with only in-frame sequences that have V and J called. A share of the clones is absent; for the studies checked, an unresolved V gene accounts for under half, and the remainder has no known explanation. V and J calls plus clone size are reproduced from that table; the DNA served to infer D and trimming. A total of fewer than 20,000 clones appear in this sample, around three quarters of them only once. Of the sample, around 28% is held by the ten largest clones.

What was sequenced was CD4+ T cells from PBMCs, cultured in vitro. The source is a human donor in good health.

CDR3 reads: CASTVAESNTGELFF. The sequenced DNA: TGCGCCAGCACCGTAGCGGAATCGAACACCGGGGAGCTGTTTTTT. The V and J segments used are TRBV5-1 and TRBJ2-2; TRBD2 is possibly the D segment (6 matching bases). V is reduced by 6 bases and J by 0 bases, leaving a spacing of 12 bases between them. Including cysteine and phenylalanine, the CDR3 has 15 amino acids. Kept here is only the CDR3 DNA, which spans 45 bases and is read in frame from base 1. Reading the germline V gene gives CDR1 SGHRS and CDR2 YFSETQ.